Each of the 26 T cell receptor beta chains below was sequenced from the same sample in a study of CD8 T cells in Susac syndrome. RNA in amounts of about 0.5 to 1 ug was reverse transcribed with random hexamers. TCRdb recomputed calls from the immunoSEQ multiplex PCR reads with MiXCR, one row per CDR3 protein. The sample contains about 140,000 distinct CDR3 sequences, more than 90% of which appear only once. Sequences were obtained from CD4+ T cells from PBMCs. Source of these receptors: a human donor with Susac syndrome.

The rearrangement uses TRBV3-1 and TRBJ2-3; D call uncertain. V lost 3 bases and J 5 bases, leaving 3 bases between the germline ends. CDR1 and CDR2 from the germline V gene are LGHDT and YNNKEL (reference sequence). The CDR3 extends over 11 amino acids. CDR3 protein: CASSQIDTQYF. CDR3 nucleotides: TGTGCCAGCAGCCAGATAGATACGCAGTATTTT.

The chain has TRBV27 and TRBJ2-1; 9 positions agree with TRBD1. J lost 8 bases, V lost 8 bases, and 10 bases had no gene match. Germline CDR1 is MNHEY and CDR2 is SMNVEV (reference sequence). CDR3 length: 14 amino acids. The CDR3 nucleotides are TGTGCCAGCGGCTCGGGACAGGGAAGTTATGAGCAGTTCTTC. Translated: CASGSGQGSYEQFF.

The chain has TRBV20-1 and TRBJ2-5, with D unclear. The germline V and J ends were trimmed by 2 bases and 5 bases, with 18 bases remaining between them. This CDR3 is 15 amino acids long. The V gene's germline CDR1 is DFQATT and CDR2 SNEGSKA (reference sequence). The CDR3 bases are TGCAGTGCTAGAAGCGATGGTCTAATCGCGGAGACCCAGTACTTC. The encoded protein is CSARSDGLIAETQYF.

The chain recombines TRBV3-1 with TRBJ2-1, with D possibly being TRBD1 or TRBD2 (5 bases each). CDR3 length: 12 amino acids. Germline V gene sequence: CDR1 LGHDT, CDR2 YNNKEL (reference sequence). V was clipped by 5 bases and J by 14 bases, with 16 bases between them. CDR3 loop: CASSSTGTVKFF. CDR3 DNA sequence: TGTGCCAGCAGCTCTACCGGGACGGTGAAGTTCTTC.

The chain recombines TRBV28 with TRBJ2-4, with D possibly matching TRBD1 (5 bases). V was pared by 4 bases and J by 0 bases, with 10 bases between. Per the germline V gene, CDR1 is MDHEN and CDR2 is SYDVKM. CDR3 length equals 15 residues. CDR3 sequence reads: CASSSPQGAKNIQYF. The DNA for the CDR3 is TGTGCCAGCAGTTCCCCTCAGGGAGCCAAAAACATTCAGTACTTC.

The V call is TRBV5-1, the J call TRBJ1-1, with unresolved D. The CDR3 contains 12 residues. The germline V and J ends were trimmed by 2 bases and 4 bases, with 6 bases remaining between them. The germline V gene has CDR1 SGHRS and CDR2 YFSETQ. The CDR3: CASSLRFTEAFF. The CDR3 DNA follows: TGCGCCAGCAGCTTACGGTTCACTGAAGCTTTCTTT.

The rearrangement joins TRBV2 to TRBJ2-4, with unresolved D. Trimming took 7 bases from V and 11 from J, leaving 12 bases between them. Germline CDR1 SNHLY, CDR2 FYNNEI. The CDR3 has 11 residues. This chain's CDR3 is CASTPGGVQYF. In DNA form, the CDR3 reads TGTGCCAGCACCCCCGGCGGAGTTCAGTACTTC.

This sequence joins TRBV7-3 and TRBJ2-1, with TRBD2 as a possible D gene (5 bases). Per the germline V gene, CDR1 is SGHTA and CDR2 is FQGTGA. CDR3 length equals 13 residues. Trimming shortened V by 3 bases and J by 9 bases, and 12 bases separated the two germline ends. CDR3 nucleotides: TGTGCCAGCAGCTTCGGGGTTCTAGGTGAGCAGTTCTTC. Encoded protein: CASSFGVLGEQFF.

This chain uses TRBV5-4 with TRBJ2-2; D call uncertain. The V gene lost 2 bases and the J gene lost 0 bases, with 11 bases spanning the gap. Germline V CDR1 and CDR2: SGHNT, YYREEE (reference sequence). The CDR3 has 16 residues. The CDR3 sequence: CASSFPTASNTGELFF. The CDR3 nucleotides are TGTGCCAGCAGCTTCCCAACGGCTTCGAACACCGGGGAGCTGTTTTTT.

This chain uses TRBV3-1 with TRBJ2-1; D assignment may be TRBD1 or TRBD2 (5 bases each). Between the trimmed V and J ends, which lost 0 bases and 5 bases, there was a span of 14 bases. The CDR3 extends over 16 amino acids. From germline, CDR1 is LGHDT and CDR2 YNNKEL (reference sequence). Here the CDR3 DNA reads TGTGCCAGCAGCCAAGAGGGACCCGGACGGAACAATGAGCAGTTCTTC. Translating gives CASSQEGPGRNNEQFF.

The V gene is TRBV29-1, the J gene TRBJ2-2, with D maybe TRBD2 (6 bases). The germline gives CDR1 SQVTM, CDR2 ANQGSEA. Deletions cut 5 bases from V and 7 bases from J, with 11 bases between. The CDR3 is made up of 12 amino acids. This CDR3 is CSVRRADGELFF. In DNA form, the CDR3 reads TGCAGCGTTAGGAGGGCAGACGGGGAGCTGTTTTTT.

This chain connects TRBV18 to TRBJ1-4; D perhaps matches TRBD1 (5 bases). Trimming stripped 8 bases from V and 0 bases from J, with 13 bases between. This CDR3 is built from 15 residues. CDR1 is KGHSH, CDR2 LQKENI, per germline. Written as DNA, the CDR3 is TGTGCCAGCCAAGACAGCAGCGCAACTAATGAAAAACTGTTTTTT. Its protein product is CASQDSSATNEKLFF.

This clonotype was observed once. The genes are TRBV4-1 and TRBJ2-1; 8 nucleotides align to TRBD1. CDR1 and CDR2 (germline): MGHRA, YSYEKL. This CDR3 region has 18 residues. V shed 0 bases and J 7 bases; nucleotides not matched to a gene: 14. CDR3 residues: CASSQDPGQGGVRNEQFF. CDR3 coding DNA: TGCGCCAGCAGCCAAGATCCCGGACAGGGTGGAGTACGGAATGAGCAGTTCTTC.

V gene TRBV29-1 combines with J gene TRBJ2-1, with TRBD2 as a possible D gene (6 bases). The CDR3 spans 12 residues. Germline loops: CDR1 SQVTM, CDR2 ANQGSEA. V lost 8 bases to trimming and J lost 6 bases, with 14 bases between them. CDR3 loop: CSLNRESNEQFF. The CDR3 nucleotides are TGCAGCCTAAACCGGGAGAGCAATGAGCAGTTCTTC.

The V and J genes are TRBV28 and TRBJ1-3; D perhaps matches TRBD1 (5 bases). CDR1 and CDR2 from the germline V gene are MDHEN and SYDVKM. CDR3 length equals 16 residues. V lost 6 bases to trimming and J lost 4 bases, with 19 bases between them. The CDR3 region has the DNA TGTGCCAGCAGCCCTCTAACCGGGACGGGCGGAAACACCATATATTTT. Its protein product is CASSPLTGTGGNTIYF.

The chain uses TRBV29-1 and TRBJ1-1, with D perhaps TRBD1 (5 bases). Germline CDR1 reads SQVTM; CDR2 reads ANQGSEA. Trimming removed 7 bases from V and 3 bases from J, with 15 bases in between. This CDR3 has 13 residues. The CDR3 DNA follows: TGCAGCGCAAGGGGCAGGGCGGACACTGAAGCTTTCTTT. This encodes CSARGRADTEAFF.

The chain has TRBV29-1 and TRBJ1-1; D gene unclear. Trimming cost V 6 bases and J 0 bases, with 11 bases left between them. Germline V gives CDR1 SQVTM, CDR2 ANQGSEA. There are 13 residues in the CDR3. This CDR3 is CSVEHRLNTEAFF. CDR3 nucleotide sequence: TGCAGCGTCGAGCACCGATTGAACACTGAAGCTTTCTTT.

The CDR3 loop reads CASSFPDLSGSWADTQYF. CDR3 coding DNA: TGTGCCAGCAGTTTTCCCGACCTTAGCGGGAGTTGGGCAGATACGCAGTATTTT. The gene calls are TRBV28 and TRBJ2-3; 9 positions agree with TRBD2. V gave up 3 bases and J gave up 4 bases; unmatched junction bases: 14. This CDR3 comprises 18 residues. The germline V gene encodes CDR1 MDHEN and CDR2 SYDVKM. Full variable domain (missing parts from reference TRBV28 and TRBJ2-3): DVKVTQSSRYLVKRTGEKVFLECVQDMDHENMFWYRQDPGLGLRLIYFSYDVKMKEKGDIPEGYSVSREKKERFSLILESASTNQTSMYLCASSFPDLSGSWADTQYFGPGTRLTVL.

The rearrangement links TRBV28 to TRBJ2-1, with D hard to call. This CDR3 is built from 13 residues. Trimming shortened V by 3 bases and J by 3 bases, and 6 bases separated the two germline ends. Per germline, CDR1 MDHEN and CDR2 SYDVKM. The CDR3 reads CASSLLLYNEQFF. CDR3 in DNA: TGTGCCAGCAGTTTGCTCCTCTACAATGAGCAGTTCTTC.

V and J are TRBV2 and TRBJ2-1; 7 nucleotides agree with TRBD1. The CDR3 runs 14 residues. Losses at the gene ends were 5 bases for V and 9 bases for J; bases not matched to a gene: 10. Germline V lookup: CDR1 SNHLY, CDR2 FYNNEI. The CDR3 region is CASSYRGSSGEQFF. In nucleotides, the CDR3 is TGTGCCAGCAGTTACAGGGGCTCAAGCGGTGAGCAGTTCTTC.

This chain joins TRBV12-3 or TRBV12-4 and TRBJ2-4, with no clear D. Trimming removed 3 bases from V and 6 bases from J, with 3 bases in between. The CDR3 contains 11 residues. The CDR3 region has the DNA TGTGCCAGCAGTTTCGTAAACATTCAGTACTTC. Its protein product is CASSFVNIQYF.

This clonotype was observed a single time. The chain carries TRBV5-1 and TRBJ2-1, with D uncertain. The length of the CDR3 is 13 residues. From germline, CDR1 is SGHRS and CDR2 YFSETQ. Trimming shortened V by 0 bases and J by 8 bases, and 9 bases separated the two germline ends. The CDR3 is CASSLAPVDEQFF. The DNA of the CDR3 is TGCGCCAGCAGCTTGGCTCCTGTCGATGAGCAGTTCTTC.

CDR3 nucleotide sequence: TGTGCCAGCTCACCTGACAAGGCTCCAGGGGCCAACGTCCTGACTTTC. Its translation is CASSPDKAPGANVLTF. The chain couples TRBV18 to TRBJ2-6; D not certain. This CDR3 is built from 16 residues. Germline V CDR1 and CDR2: KGHSH, LQKENI. With 3 bases removed from V and 4 bases from J, the gap between germline ends came to 13 bases.

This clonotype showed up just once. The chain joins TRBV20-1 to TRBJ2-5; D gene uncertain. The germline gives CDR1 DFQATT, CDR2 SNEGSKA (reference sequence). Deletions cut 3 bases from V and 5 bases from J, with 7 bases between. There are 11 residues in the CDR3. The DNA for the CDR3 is TGCAGTGCTAGTATCTCCGAGACCCAGTACTTC. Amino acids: CSASISETQYF.

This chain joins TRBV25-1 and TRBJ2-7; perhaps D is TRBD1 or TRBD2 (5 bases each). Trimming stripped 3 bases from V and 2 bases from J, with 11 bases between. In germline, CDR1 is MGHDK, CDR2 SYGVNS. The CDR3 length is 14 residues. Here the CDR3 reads CASSDTGTTYEQYF. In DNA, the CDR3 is TGTGCCAGCAGTGACACCGGGACCACCTACGAGCAGTACTTC.

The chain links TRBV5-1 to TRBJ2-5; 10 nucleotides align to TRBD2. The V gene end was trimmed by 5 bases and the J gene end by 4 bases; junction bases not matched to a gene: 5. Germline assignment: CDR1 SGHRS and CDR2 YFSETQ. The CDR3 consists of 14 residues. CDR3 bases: TGCGCCAGCAGTCAGCGGGAGGGCCGAGAGACCCAGTACTTC. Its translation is CASSQREGRETQYF.